This T cell receptor beta chain was profiled in a study of vaccination and CD4 T cells after COVID-19. In its sample, this clonotype was seen a few times. The antigen is unknown. CDR1 and CDR2 (germline): SGHAT, FQNNGV. This CDR3 has 12 residues. After removal of 8 bases from V and 3 bases from J, the junction contained 1 base not matched to a gene. CD4+ T cells that had been cultured provided DNA sequenced with the Oncomine TCR Beta short-read assay. The template was genomic DNA from cultured CD4+ T cells. TCRdb recomputed calls from the PCR reads with MiXCR, one row per CDR3 protein. The sample yields about 8,300 distinct CDR3 sequences, 35% to 45% seen once. Stated treatment: 10-day PBMC culture with coronavirus spike peptide pools or control peptides (ViraFEST assay). During the years 2011-2018, before the COVID-19 pandemic, the unexposed donor's CD4+ T cells were collected. Cells permitting, SARS-CoV-2 S/N served as probes for unexposed-donor CD4+ T cells, and four cold-coronavirus spikes did too.

The chain carries TRBV11-2 and TRBJ1-2, with 9 bases that match TRBD1. Sequenced input: CD4+ T cells from blood, cultured in vitro. This TCR was recovered from a human donor in good health. This chain's CDR3 is CASRQGDYGYTF. CDR3 nucleotide sequence: TGTGCCAGCCGACAGGGGGACTATGGCTACACCTTC.